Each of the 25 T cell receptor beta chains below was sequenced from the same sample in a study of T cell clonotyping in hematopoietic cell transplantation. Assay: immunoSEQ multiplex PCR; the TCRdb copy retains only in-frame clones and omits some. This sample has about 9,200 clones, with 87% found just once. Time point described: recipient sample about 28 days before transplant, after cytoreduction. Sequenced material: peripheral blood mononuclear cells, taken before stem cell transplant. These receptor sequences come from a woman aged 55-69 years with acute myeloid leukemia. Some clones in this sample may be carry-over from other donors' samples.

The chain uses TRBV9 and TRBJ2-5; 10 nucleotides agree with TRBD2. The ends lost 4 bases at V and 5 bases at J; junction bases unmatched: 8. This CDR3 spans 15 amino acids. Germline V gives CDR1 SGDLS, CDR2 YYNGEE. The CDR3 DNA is TGTGCCAGCAGCACCCGAGCGGGAGGGACGGAGACCCAGTACTTC. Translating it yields CASSTRAGGTETQYF.

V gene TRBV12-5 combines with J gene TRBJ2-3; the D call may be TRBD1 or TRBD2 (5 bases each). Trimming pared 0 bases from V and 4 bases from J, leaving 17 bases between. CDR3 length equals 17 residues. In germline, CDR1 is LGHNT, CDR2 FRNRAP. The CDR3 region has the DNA TGTGCTAGTGGTTTGGTAGGGGCGGGCCCTCGGTCAGATACGCAGTATTTT. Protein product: CASGLVGAGPRSDTQYF.

CDR3: CASSQDTSPYNEQFF. CDR3 DNA: TGTGCCAGCAGCCAAGATACCAGTCCCTACAATGAGCAGTTCTTC. The V gene is TRBV4-2, the J gene TRBJ2-1; no firm D call. The CDR3 spans 15 residues. V was pared by 0 bases and J by 2 bases, with 8 bases between. The germline V gene has CDR1 LGHNA and CDR2 YNFKEQ.

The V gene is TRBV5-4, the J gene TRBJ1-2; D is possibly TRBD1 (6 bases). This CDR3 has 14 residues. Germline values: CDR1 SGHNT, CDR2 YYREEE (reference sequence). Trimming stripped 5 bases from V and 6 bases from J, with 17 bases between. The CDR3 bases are TGTGCCAGCAGAACCGTACGGGACACCCATGGCTACACCTTC. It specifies CASRTVRDTHGYTF. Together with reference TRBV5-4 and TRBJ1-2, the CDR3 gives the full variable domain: ETGVTQSPTHLIKTRGQQVTLRCSSQSGHNTVSWYQQALGQGPQFIFQYYREEENGRGNFPPRFSGLQFPNYSSELNVNALELDDSALYLCASRTVRDTHGYTFGSGTRLTVV.

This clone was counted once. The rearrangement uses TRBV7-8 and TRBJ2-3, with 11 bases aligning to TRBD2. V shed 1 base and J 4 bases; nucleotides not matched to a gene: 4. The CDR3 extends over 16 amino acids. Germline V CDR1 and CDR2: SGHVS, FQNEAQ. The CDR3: CASSLGTSGYADTQYF. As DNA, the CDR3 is TGTGCCAGCAGCTTAGGGACTAGCGGGTATGCAGATACGCAGTATTTT.

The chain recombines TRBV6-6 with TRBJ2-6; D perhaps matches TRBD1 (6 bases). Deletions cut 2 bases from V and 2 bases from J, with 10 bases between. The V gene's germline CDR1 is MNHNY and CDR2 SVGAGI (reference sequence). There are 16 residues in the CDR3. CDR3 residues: CASSYRRGTGANVLTF. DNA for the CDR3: TGTGCCAGCAGTTACCGCAGGGGAACTGGGGCCAACGTCCTGACTTTC.

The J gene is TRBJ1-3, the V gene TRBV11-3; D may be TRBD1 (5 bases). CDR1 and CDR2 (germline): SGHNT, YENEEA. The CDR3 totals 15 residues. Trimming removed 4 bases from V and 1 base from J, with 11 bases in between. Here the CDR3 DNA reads TGTGCCAGCAGCTCCAGGGCCCCTTCTGGAAACACCATATATTTT. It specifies CASSSRAPSGNTIYF.

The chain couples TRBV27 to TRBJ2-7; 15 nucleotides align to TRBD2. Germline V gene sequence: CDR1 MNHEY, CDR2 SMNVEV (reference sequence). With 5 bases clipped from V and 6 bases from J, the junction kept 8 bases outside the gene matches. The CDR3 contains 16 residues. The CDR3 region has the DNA TGTGCCAGCAGTCCCCGCCGGACTAGCGGGAGGGGCGAGCAGTACGTC. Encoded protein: CASSPRRTSGRGEQYV.

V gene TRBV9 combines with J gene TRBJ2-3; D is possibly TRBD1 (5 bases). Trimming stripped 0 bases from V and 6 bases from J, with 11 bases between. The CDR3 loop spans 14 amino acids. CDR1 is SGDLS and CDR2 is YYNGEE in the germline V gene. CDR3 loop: CASSVGGYGDTQYF. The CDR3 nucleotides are TGTGCCAGCAGCGTAGGGGGCTACGGGGATACGCAGTATTTT.

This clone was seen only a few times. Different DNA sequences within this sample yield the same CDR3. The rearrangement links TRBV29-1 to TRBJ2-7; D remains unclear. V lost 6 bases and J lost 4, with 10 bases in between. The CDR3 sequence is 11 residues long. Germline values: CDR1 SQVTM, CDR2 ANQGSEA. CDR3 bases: TGCAGCGTCACGTCGGGTTACGAGCAGTACTTC. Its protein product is CSVTSGYEQYF.

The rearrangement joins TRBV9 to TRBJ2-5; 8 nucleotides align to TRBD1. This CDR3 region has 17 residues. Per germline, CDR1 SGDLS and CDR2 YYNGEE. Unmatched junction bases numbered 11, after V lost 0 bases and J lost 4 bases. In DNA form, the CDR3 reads TGTGCCAGCAGCGTAGGCAGGCGTCAGGGGGCGTTAGAGACCCAGTACTTC. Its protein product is CASSVGRRQGALETQYF.

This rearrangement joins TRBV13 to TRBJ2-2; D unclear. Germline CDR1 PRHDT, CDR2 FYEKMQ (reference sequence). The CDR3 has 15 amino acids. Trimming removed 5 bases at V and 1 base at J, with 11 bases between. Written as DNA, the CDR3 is TGTGCCAGCAGCCCTTTAACTGTGAACACCGGGGAGCTGTTTTTT. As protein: CASSPLTVNTGELFF.

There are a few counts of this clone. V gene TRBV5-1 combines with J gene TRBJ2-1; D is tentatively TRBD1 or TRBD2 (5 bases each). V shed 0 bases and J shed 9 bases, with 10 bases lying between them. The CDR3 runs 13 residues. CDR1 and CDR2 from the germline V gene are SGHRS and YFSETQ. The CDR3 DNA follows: TGCGCCAGCAGCTTGGATACAGGACTTGAGCAGTTCTTC. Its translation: CASSLDTGLEQFF.

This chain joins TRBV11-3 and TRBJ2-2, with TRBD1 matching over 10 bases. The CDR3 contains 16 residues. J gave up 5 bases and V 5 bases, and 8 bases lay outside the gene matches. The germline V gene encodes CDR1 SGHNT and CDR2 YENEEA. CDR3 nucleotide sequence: TGTGCCAGCAGCCCCGACAGGGGGCGTAGTACCGGGGAGCTGTTTTTT. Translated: CASSPDRGRSTGELFF.

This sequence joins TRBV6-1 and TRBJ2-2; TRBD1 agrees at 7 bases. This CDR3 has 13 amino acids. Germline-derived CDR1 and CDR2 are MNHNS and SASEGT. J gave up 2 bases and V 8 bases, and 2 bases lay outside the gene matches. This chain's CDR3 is CASGTDNTGELFF. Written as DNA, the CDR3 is TGTGCCAGCGGGACAGACAACACCGGGGAGCTGTTTTTT.

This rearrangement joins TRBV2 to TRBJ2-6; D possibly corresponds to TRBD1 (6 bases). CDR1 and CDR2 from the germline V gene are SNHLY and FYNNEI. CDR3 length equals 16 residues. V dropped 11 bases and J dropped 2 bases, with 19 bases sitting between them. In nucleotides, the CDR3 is TGTGCCGGCTCGACAGGCATATATGCTGGGGCCAACGTCCTGACTTTC. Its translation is CAGSTGIYAGANVLTF.

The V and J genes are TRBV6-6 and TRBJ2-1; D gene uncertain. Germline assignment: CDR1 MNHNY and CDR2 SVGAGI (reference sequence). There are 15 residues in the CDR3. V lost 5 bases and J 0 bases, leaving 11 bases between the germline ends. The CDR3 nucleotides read TGTGCCAGCAGTGACGGTGGGGTCTCCTACAATGAGCAGTTCTTC. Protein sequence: CASSDGGVSYNEQFF.

CDR3 residues: CASRPGTSGRDEQFF. In DNA, the CDR3 is TGTGCCAGCAGACCCGGGACTAGCGGACGGGATGAGCAGTTCTTC. V gene TRBV6-5 combines with J gene TRBJ2-1; 11 bases are shared with TRBD2. The CDR3 is 15 residues long. Germline CDR1 reads MNHEY; CDR2 reads SVGAGI. V shed 6 bases, J shed 8 bases, and the junction held 9 bases outside the gene matches.

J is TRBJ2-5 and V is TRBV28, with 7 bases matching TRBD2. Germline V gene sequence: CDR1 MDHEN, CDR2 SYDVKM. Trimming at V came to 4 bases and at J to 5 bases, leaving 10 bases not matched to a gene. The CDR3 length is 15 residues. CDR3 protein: CASSSPGRGRETQYF. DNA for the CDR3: TGTGCCAGCAGTTCCCCGGGGAGGGGTCGGGAGACCCAGTACTTC. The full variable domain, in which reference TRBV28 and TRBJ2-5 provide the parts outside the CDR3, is DVKVTQSSRYLVKRTGEKVFLECVQDMDHENMFWYRQDPGLGLRLIYFSYDVKMKEKGDIPEGYSVSREKKERFSLILESASTNQTSMYLCASSSPGRGRETQYFGPGTRLLVL.

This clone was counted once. The CDR3 DNA follows: TGTGCCTGGAGTCTCTCTCGACTAATCCGGGGCTATGGCTACACCTTC. This gives the protein CAWSLSRLIRGYGYTF. This chain joins TRBV30 and TRBJ1-2; D is unresolved. Between the trimmed V and J ends, which lost 2 bases and 4 bases, there was a span of 20 bases. Germline CDR1 is GTSNPN and CDR2 is SVGIG (reference sequence). The CDR3 spans 16 residues.

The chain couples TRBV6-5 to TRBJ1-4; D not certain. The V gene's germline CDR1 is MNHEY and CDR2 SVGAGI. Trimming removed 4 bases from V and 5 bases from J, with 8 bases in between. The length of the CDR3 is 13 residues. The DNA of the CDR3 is TGTGCCAGCAGTTCCCCCTTCAATGAAAAACTGTTTTTT. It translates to CASSSPFNEKLFF.

The CDR3 reads CAISESSPGTGGEKLFF. The CDR3 DNA reads as TGTGCCATCAGTGAGTCTTCGCCCGGGACAGGGGGGGAAAAACTGTTTTTT. The chain uses TRBV10-3 and TRBJ1-4; TRBD1 matches 11 bases. V was clipped by 0 bases and J by 8 bases; unmatched bases: 8. CDR3 length: 17 amino acids. Per germline, CDR1 ENHRY and CDR2 SYGVKD.

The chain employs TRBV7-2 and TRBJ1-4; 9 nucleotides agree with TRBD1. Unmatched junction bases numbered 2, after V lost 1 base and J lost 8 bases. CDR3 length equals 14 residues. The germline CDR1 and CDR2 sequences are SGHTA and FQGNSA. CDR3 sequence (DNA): TGTGCCAGCAGCTTAGACAGGGGGCGAGAAAAACTGTTTTTT. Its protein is CASSLDRGREKLFF.

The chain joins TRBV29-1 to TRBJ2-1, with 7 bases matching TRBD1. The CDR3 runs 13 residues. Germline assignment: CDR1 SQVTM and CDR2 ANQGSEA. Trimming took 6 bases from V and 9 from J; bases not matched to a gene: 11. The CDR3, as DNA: TGCAGCGTACTTGGGGTCGAGGGGGCTGAGCAGTTCTTC. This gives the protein CSVLGVEGAEQFF.

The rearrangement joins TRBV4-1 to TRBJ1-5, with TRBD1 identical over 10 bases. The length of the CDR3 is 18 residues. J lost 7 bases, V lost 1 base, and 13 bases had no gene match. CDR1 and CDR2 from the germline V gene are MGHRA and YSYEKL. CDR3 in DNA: TGCGCCAGCAGCCAAGTGGGGCGCCGGGACAGGGGTAACCAGCCCCAGCATTTT. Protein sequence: CASSQVGRRDRGNQPQHF.